This TCR beta chain was observed in a study of PD-1 blockade in classical Hodgkin lymphoma. Across the study: Intravenous infusions of nivolumab 3 mg/kg reached patients every 2 weeks. Study-wide findings and caveats: Those achieving complete response showed baseline diversity like newly diagnosed patients. Underlying causes for the observed repertoire differences were not defined, possibly disease activity or prior therapy.

Germline V gives CDR1 MDHEN, CDR2 SYDVKM. The CDR3 spans 15 residues. Trimming stripped 5 bases from V and 9 bases from J, with 20 bases between. Using immunoSEQ multiplex PCR, the repertoire was profiled, and TCRdb retains in-frame clones only, with some absent. The data show some 20,000 clones, about 65% seen once. Worth noting for this clone: Antigen unknown.

Every one of the patients relapsed after autologous stem cell transplantation (brentuximab vedotin exposure was variable). The origin of this receptor is a human donor with classical Hodgkin lymphoma. This material consisted of peripheral blood mononuclear cells (PBMCs), taken at baseline. The V and J genes are TRBV28 and TRBJ1-5; weak D call: TRBD1 (5 bases). The CDR3 DNA reads as TGTGCCAGCAGTGGGACCTCGGGTAGCGGGAGGCCCCAGCATTTT. Protein: CASSGTSGSGRPQHF. Variable domain in full (rest from reference TRBV28 and TRBJ1-5): DVKVTQSSRYLVKRTGEKVFLECVQDMDHENMFWYRQDPGLGLRLIYFSYDVKMKEKGDIPEGYSVSREKKERFSLILESASTNQTSMYLCASSGTSGSGRPQHFGDGTRLSIL.